Below, 9 T cell receptor beta chains from the same sample are listed, as sequenced in a study of T cells in Graves' hyperthyroidism and ophthalmopathy. Amplified regions were TCR beta CDR3 sequences from RNA transcripts. Primed by the HTBI set, a first-round RT-PCR was run on the TCR CDR3. Using its own MiXCR run on the multiplex PCR reads, TCRdb lists one record per CDR3 protein. The table shows about 420,000 distinct CDR3 sequences, with around 16% occurring only once. The specimen was blood. The receptors stem from a woman between 18 and 30 years old with Graves' hyperthyroidism.

This clonotype was detected many times. The chain has TRBV3-1 and TRBJ2-5; no clear D gene. V was cut by 0 bases and J by 3 bases, with 11 bases left in between. The germline gives CDR1 LGHDT, CDR2 YNNKEL (reference sequence). This CDR3 spans 15 amino acids. The CDR3 nucleotides are TGTGCCAGCAGCCAAGATCTCCAGATTAAAGAGACCCAGTACTTC. This sequence encodes CASSQDLQIKETQYF.

This clonotype was observed at least ten times. This sequence joins TRBV2 and TRBJ1-2, with a possible D match to TRBD1 (5 bases). This CDR3 has 14 amino acids. V lost 7 bases, J lost 4 bases, and 16 bases lay in between. The germline V gene encodes CDR1 SNHLY and CDR2 FYNNEI. The CDR3 DNA reads TGTGCCAGCACTGGGGGGTACAGTGTCTATGGCTACACCTTC. Its protein is CASTGGYSVYGYTF.

This clonotype was detected many times. V and J are TRBV2 and TRBJ2-3, with 7 bases fitting TRBD2. CDR1 SNHLY and CDR2 FYNNEI come from the germline V gene. V dropped 8 bases and J dropped 3; count of bases not matched to a gene: 5. CDR3 length equals 13 residues. CDR3 DNA: TGTGCCAGCGAGCAGGGAGGGACAGATACGCAGTATTTT. Translated, it gives CASEQGGTDTQYF.

At least ten counts were recorded for this clonotype. V gene TRBV7-8 combines with J gene TRBJ2-3, with D possibly matching TRBD2 (5 bases). The CDR3 consists of 17 residues. In germline, CDR1 is SGHVS, CDR2 FQNEAQ. V was shortened by 0 bases and J by 6 bases, with 19 bases between the two germline ends. CDR3 residues: CASSLASLPTTGDTQYF. The CDR3 nucleotides are TGTGCCAGCAGCTTAGCGTCCCTACCGACAACGGGGGATACGCAGTATTTT.

This clonotype was found a few times. The V and J genes are TRBV20-1 and TRBJ2-3; 8 nucleotides line up with TRBD2. The CDR3 covers 15 residues. J gave up 4 bases and V 4 bases, and 10 bases lay outside the gene matches. In germline, CDR1 is DFQATT, CDR2 SNEGSKA (reference sequence). The CDR3 region has the DNA TGCAGTGCTACCCCGGGGAGCGGGGGCCCAGATACGCAGTATTTT. It specifies CSATPGSGGPDTQYF.

This clonotype was found many times. The V gene is TRBV12-3 or TRBV12-4, the J gene TRBJ1-2, with TRBD1 matching 7 bases. The ends lost 5 bases at V and 5 bases at J; junction bases unmatched: 5. This CDR3 is 13 amino acids long. This CDR3 is CASSLQGKYGYTF. CDR3 coding DNA: TGTGCCAGCAGTCTACAGGGGAAGTATGGCTACACCTTC.

This clonotype was counted between two and nine times. This CDR3 is CASSKLAGEGEQYF. Here the CDR3 DNA reads TGTGCCAGTAGTAAGTTAGCGGGGGAGGGCGAGCAGTACTTC. The chain has TRBV19 and TRBJ2-7; 9 bases map to TRBD2. This CDR3 region has 14 residues. The trim removed 4 bases at V and 6 bases at J, leaving 7 bases unmatched. Germline V gene data show CDR1 as LNHDA and CDR2 as SQIVND (reference sequence).

This chain links TRBV19 with TRBJ2-7; 8 bases align to TRBD1. V was pared by 6 bases and J by 2 bases, with 12 bases of the junction left unmatched. Germline CDR1 and CDR2: LNHDA and SQIVND (reference sequence). The CDR3 length is 16 residues. The CDR3 loop reads CASSLTGGKGPYEQYF. In DNA form, the CDR3 reads TGTGCCAGTAGCCTAACAGGGGGGAAAGGCCCCTACGAGCAGTACTTC. Using reference TRBV19 and TRBJ2-7 for the parts outside the CDR3, the full variable domain is DGGITQSPKYLFRKEGQNVTLSCEQNLNHDAMYWYRQDPGQGLRLIYYSQIVNDFQKGDIAEGYSVSREKKESFPLTVTSAQKNPTAFYLCASSLTGGKGPYEQYFGPGTRLTVT.

In its sample, this clonotype was seen many times. This rearrangement joins TRBV5-5 to TRBJ2-5; the D is unclear. The germline CDR1 and CDR2 sequences are SGHKS and YYEKEE (reference sequence). Trimming removed 7 bases at V and 3 bases at J, with 16 bases between. The CDR3 is 14 amino acids. CDR3 DNA: TGTGCCAGCCACAGAAAAAGCCCCGAAGAGACCCAGTACTTC. It encodes CASHRKSPEETQYF.